The 20 T cell receptor beta chains below were found in one sample sequenced in a study of radiation and T cells in renal cell carcinoma. Sequencing used immunoSEQ multiplex PCR; TCRdb keeps in-frame clones, though not all of them. The sample lists fewer than 150,000 clones; more than 75% were seen once. The sample's time point: blood 2 weeks post-SBRT. Treatment defined: 15 Gy SBRT to primary tumor, nephrectomy 4 weeks later. This sample comprised blood, obtained from a patient whose treatment included radiotherapy and nephrectomy. These receptors all come from a woman aged 70-85 years with renal cell carcinoma.

The V call is TRBV11-1, the J call TRBJ2-7; the match to TRBD1 covers 10 bases. CDR1 and CDR2 (germline): SGHAT, FQDESV (reference sequence). The CDR3 totals 14 residues. J lost 3 bases, V lost 2 bases, and 1 base had no gene match. The CDR3 nucleotides read TGTGCCAGCAGCTTAAGGACAGGGGGCTACGAGCAGTACTTC. Protein: CASSLRTGGYEQYF.

This chain joins TRBV29-1 and TRBJ1-1, with D uncertain. The CDR3 has 10 residues. V was cut by 5 bases and J by 5 bases, with 6 bases left in between. Germline assignment: CDR1 SQVTM and CDR2 ANQGSEA. CDR3 nucleotide sequence: TGCAGCGTTTCCGGGACTGAAGCTTTCTTT. Protein product: CSVSGTEAFF.

The chain couples TRBV7-2 to TRBJ2-3; unclear D gene. The CDR3 runs 13 residues. The V end lost 4 bases, the J end lost 4 bases, and 9 bases lay between the germline ends. CDR1 is SGHTA, CDR2 FQGNSA, per germline. The CDR3 bases are TGTGCCAGCAGCTGGGTGGTAGCAGATACGCAGTATTTT. This sequence encodes CASSWVVADTQYF.

V and J are TRBV4-1 and TRBJ2-7, with 9 bases lining up with TRBD1. Germline V CDR1 and CDR2: MGHRA, YSYEKL. This CDR3 has 14 residues. The trim removed 2 bases at V and 4 bases at J, leaving 3 bases unmatched. The CDR3 is CASSQPGQGYEQYF. In DNA, the CDR3 is TGCGCCAGCAGCCAACCGGGACAGGGATACGAGCAGTACTTC.

This clone has more than one count but fewer than ten. V is TRBV5-4 and J is TRBJ1-1; D unclear. V dropped 0 bases and J dropped 8 bases, with 20 bases sitting between them. There are 16 residues in the CDR3. The germline V gene has CDR1 SGHNT and CDR2 YYREEE (reference sequence). The CDR3 coding sequence is TGTGCCAGCAGCTTGGAGGGCACCACCTACAGTCCCGAAGCTTTCTTT. It codes for CASSLEGTTYSPEAFF. Supplemented by reference TRBV5-4 and TRBJ1-1, the full variable domain reads ETGVTQSPTHLIKTRGQQVTLRCSSQSGHNTVSWYQQALGQGPQFIFQYYREEENGRGNFPPRFSGLQFPNYSSELNVNALELDDSALYLCASSLEGTTYSPEAFFGQGTRLTVV.

This chain joins TRBV6-1 and TRBJ1-6; 12 nucleotides align to TRBD1. V lost 7 bases, J lost 14 bases, and 6 bases stayed unmatched. From germline, CDR1 is MNHNS and CDR2 SASEGT. This CDR3 has 13 residues. CDR3 protein: CASTGTGGRTLHF. The CDR3 nucleotides read TGTGCCAGCACCGGGACAGGGGGCAGGACCCTCCACTTT.

The J gene is TRBJ2-6, the V gene TRBV29-1, with unresolved D. The CDR3 is 17 amino acids. Trimming cost V 2 bases and J 0 bases, with 14 bases left between them. CDR1 and CDR2 from the germline V gene are SQVTM and ANQGSEA. The CDR3 region is CSVETSGKVSGANVLTF. The CDR3 DNA follows: TGCAGCGTTGAAACTTCCGGTAAGGTCTCTGGGGCCAACGTCCTGACTTTC.

J is TRBJ1-4 and V is TRBV7-9; a possible D gene is TRBD1 (6 bases). Trimming removed 1 base from V and 7 bases from J, with 13 bases in between. This CDR3 comprises 15 residues. Germline V gene data show CDR1 as SEHNR and CDR2 as FQNEAQ (reference sequence). The chain's CDR3 is CASSLDRAEGEKLFF. CDR3 bases: TGTGCCAGCAGCTTAGACAGGGCGGAGGGTGAAAAACTGTTTTTT. The full variable domain, rest sourced from reference TRBV7-9 and TRBJ1-4, is DTGVSQNPRHKITKRGQNVTFRCDPISEHNRLYWYRQTLGQGPEFLTYFQNEAQLEKSRLLSDRFSAERPKGSFSTLEIQRTEQGDSAMYLCASSLDRAEGEKLFFGSGTQLSVL.

The chain is built from TRBV18 and TRBJ1-2; 10 bases map to TRBD1. V shed 4 bases, J shed 6 bases, and the junction held 8 bases outside the gene matches. The CDR3 extends over 15 amino acids. CDR1 and CDR2 (germline): KGHSH, LQKENI. CDR3 loop: CASSHGQGGLNGYTF. For the CDR3, the DNA is TGTGCCAGCTCACACGGACAGGGGGGGCTCAATGGCTACACCTTC.

The CDR3: CASSLAGRETQYF. The CDR3, as DNA: TGTGCCAGCAGCTTAGCCGGCCGAGAGACCCAGTACTTC. The rearrangement links TRBV7-2 to TRBJ2-5; D uncertain. Germline values: CDR1 SGHTA, CDR2 FQGNSA. The CDR3 has 13 amino acids. With 0 bases removed from V and 4 bases from J, the gap between germline ends came to 6 bases. The variable domain in full, completed from reference TRBV7-2 and TRBJ2-5, reads GAGVSQSPSNKVTEKGKDVELRCDPISGHTALYWYRQSLGQGLEFLIYFQGNSAPDKSGLPSDRFSAERTGGSVSTLTIQRTQQEDSAVYLCASSLAGRETQYFGPGTRLLVL.

A word on this clone: This same CDR3 is encoded by further DNA sequences in the sample. The chain couples TRBV6-1 to TRBJ1-6; D is ambiguous. Germline CDR1 reads MNHNS; CDR2 reads SASEGT. Trimming left V 1 base short and J 5 bases short, with 6 bases between. This CDR3 is built from 14 residues. CDR3 residues: CASSEVGNNSPLHF. CDR3 bases: TGTGCCAGCAGTGAAGTGGGGAATAATTCACCCCTCCACTTT.

The rearrangement uses TRBV15 and TRBJ2-7; weak D call: TRBD1 (6 bases). Germline loops: CDR1 LNHNV, CDR2 YYDKDF (reference sequence). The CDR3 sequence is 16 residues long. Trimming pared 1 base from V and 0 bases from J, leaving 13 bases between. CDR3 sequence reads: CATSRGGRDSSYEQYF. DNA of the CDR3: TGTGCCACCAGCAGAGGGGGGCGCGATAGCTCCTACGAGCAGTACTTC.

The chain couples TRBV4-3 to TRBJ2-7; 14 bases map to TRBD2. The V and J ends lost 5 bases and 4 bases, in that order; junction bases with no gene match: 10. This CDR3 comprises 17 residues. CDR1 LGHNA and CDR2 YSLEER come from the germline V gene. CDR3 sequence: CASSYRLAGGQNYEQYF. The CDR3 DNA follows: TGCGCCAGCAGCTACCGACTAGCGGGGGGGCAAAATTACGAGCAGTACTTC.

This clone appeared once. This rearrangement joins TRBV10-3 to TRBJ2-1; 10 positions agree with TRBD2. V shed 3 bases and J 8 bases; nucleotides not matched to a gene: 7. The CDR3 is 15 residues long. Looked up from germline, CDR1 is ENHRY and CDR2 is SYGVKD. The CDR3 reads CAISDGASGGHEQFF. The CDR3 bases are TGTGCCATCAGTGACGGGGCTAGCGGGGGTCATGAGCAGTTCTTC.

The CDR3 protein is CASRGDRVEQYF. The CDR3 DNA is TGCGCCAGCAGGGGGGACAGGGTGGAGCAGTACTTC. The chain uses TRBV10-2 and TRBJ2-7, with TRBD1 matching 9 bases. CDR1 and CDR2 from the germline V gene are WSHSY and SAAADI. The junction had 4 bases not matched to a gene; V was cut back by 6 bases and J by 7 bases. The CDR3 totals 12 residues.

The chain uses TRBV5-1 and TRBJ2-7; tentative D call: TRBD1 (6 bases). V gave up 5 bases and J gave up 2 bases, with 14 bases separating them. CDR1 SGHRS and CDR2 YFSETQ come from the germline V gene. This CDR3 has 14 amino acids. The CDR3 coding sequence is TGCGCCAGCAGTTTGACAGGAACTACCTACGAGCAGTACTTC. Its protein is CASSLTGTTYEQYF. The full variable domain, its missing parts supplied by reference TRBV5-1 and TRBJ2-7, is KAGVTQTPRYLIKTRGQQVTLSCSPISGHRSVSWYQQTPGQGLQFLFEYFSETQRNKGNFPGRFSGRQFSNSRSEMNVSTLELGDSALYLCASSLTGTTYEQYFGPGTRLTVT.

This clone was detected once. The chain is built from TRBV7-2 and TRBJ1-6, with 8 positions matching TRBD1. The V segment lost 1 base and the J segment 14 bases; nucleotides outside the gene matches: 4. Per the germline V gene, CDR1 is SGHTA and CDR2 is FQGNSA. This CDR3 has 13 residues. CDR3 sequence reads: CASSLEQGGALHF. In DNA, the CDR3 is TGTGCCAGCAGCTTAGAACAGGGGGGGGCCCTCCACTTT.

The chain links TRBV28 to TRBJ1-6; D may be TRBD1 (5 bases). In germline, CDR1 is MDHEN, CDR2 SYDVKM. V was trimmed by 2 bases and J by 10 bases, leaving 15 bases between them. The CDR3 is 15 amino acids. The CDR3 sequence is CASSLPGPGGSPLHF. CDR3 sequence (DNA): TGTGCCAGCAGTTTACCGGGCCCCGGGGGATCACCCCTCCACTTT.

This sequence joins TRBV5-1 and TRBJ1-1; 7 bases map to TRBD1. The CDR3 sequence is 14 residues long. V was pared by 6 bases and J by 0 bases, with 5 bases of the junction left unmatched. Germline V CDR1 and CDR2: SGHRS, YFSETQ. As DNA, the CDR3 is TGCGCCAGCACCCTACAGGGGTTGAACACTGAAGCTTTCTTT. Amino acid sequence: CASTLQGLNTEAFF.

The rearrangement uses TRBV6-1 and TRBJ1-2; D remains ambiguous. CDR3 size: 12 residues. Germline CDR1 MNHNS, CDR2 SASEGT. The germline V and J ends were trimmed by 2 bases and 8 bases, with 9 bases remaining between them. The CDR3 DNA is TGTGCCAGCAGTGAAAATGGGGTAGGCTACACCTTC. This codes for CASSENGVGYTF.